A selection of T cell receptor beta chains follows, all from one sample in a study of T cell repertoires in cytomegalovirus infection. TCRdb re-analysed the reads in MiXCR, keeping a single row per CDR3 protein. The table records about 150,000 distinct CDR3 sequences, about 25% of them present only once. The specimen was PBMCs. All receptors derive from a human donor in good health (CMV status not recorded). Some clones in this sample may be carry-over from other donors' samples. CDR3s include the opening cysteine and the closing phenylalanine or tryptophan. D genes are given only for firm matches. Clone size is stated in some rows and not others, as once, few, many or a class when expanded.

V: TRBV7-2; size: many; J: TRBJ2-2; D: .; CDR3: CASSLVGGANTGELFF; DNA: TGTGCCAGCAGCTTAGTTGGCGGTGCGAACACCGGGGAGCTGTTTTTT
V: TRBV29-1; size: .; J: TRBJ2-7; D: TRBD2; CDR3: CSVVAGAAYEQYF; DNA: TGCAGCGTCGTAGCGGGGGCGGCCTACGAGCAGTACTTC
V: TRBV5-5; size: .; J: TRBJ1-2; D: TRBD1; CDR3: CASSLRGQGYTF; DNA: TGTGCCAGCAGCTTAAGGGGGCAAGGCTACACCTTC
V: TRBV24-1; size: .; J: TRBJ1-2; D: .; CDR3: CATSDFNGYTF; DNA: TGTGCCACCAGTGATTTTAATGGCTACACCTTC
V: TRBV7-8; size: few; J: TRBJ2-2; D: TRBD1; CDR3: CASSTGQRELFF; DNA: TGTGCCAGCAGCACGGGACAGCGGGAGCTGTTTTTT
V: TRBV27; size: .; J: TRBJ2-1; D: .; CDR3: CASSRDLLARNEQFF; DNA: TGTGCCAGCAGCCGCGACCTCCTTGCCCGAAATGAGCAGTTCTTC
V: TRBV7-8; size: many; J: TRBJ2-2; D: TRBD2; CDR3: CASSLVGGSVAGELFF; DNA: TGTGCCAGCAGCTTAGTCGGGGGGTCGGTGGCCGGGGAGCTGTTTTTT
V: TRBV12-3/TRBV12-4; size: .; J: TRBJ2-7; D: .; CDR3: CASTTSRDSYEQYF; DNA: TGTGCCAGCACCACCTCCAGGGATTCCTACGAGCAGTACTTC
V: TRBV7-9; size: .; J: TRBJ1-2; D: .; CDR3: CASSLGIMGGYTF; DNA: TGTGCCAGCAGCTTGGGCATCATGGGGGGCTACACCTTC
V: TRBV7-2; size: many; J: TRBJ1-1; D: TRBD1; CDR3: CASTVRGYTEAFF; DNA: TGTGCCAGCACCGTCAGGGGGTACACTGAAGCTTTCTTT
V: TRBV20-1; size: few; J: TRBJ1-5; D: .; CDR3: CSASAPGHNQPQHF; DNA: TGCAGTGCTTCGGCCCCGGGACACAATCAGCCCCAGCATTTT
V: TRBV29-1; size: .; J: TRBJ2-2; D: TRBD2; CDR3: CSVKLAGTNTGELFF; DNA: TGCAGCGTCAAATTAGCGGGGACGAACACCGGGGAGCTGTTTTTT
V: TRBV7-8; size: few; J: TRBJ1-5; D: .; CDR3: CASSPQMGGQPQHF; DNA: TGTGCCAGCAGCCCCCAAATGGGGGGCCAGCCCCAGCATTTT
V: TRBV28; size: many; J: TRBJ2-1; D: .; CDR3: CASSPFFVRGSSYNEQFF; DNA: TGTGCCAGCAGTCCCTTCTTCGTTAGGGGGAGCTCCTACAATGAGCAGTTCTTC
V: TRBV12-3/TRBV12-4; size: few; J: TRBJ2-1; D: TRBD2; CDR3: CASSSLAGEQFF; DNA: TGTGCCAGCAGCTCACTAGCGGGTGAGCAGTTCTTC
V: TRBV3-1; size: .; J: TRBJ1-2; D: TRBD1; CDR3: CASSQAGTDLDGGYTF; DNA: TGTGCCAGCAGCCAAGCGGGGACAGATCTAGATGGAGGCTACACCTTC
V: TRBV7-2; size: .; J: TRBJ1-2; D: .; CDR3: CASSPQVNGGQGYTF; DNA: TGTGCCAGCAGCCCGCAGGTGAACGGGGGGCAGGGCTACACCTTC
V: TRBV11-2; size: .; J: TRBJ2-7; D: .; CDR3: CASSPSPDRNYEQYF; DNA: TGTGCCAGCAGCCCAAGCCCCGACAGGAACTACGAGCAGTACTTC
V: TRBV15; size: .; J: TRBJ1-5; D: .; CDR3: CATSRDEGVQPQHF; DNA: TGTGCCACCAGCAGAGACGAAGGGGTTCAGCCCCAGCATTTT
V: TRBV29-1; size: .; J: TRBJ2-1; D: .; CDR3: CSVQTSPNEQFF; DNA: TGCAGCGTTCAGACTAGTCCCAATGAGCAGTTCTTC
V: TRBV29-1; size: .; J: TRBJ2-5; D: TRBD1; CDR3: CSVARGPQETQYF; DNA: TGCAGCGTTGCTAGGGGGCCCCAAGAGACCCAGTACTTC
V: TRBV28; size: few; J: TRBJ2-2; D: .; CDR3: CASSFYQSGTGELFF; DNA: TGTGCCAGCAGTTTTTACCAATCGGGCACCGGGGAGCTGTTTTTT
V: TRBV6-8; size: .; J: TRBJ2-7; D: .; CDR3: CASNQGGGMYEQYF; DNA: TGTGCCAGCAATCAGGGGGGGGGCATGTACGAGCAGTACTTC
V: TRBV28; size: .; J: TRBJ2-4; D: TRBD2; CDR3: CASSFLLFGGGENFQYF; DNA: TGTGCCAGCAGTTTTCTATTGTTTGGCGGGGGGGAAAACTTTCAGTACTTC
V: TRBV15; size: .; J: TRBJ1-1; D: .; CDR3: CATSRDTDSNPDNTEAFF; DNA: TGTGCCACCAGCAGAGATACCGATTCTAATCCGGACAACACTGAAGCTTTCTTT
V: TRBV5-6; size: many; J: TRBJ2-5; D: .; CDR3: CASSYLSGETQYF; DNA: TGTGCCAGCAGTTATCTCTCTGGGGAGACCCAGTACTTC
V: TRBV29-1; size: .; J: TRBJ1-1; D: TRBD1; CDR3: CSVLGTGFGNTEAFF; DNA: TGCAGCGTGTTAGGGACAGGGTTTGGGAACACTGAAGCTTTCTTT
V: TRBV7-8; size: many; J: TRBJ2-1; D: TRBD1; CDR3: CASSLGRTGGNEQFF; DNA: TGTGCCAGCAGCTTAGGTCGGACAGGGGGCAATGAGCAGTTCTTC
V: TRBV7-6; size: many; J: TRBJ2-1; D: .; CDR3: CASSLGAGLIGNEQFF; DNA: TGTGCCAGCAGCTTAGGGGCGGGGCTGATTGGCAATGAGCAGTTCTTC
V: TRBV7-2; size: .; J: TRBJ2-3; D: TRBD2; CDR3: CASRNWGGGGRTDTQYF; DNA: TGTGCCAGCAGGAATTGGGGGGGAGGAGGGAGGACAGATACGCAGTATTTT
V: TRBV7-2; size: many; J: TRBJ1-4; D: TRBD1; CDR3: CASSVQGGNEKLFF; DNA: TGTGCCAGCAGCGTCCAGGGGGGAAATGAAAAACTGTTTTTT
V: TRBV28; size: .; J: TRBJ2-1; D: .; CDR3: CASNPVREYNEQFF; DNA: TGTGCCAGCAACCCGGTCAGGGAGTACAATGAGCAGTTCTTC
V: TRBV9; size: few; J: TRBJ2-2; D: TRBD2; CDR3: CASSVGGTSGSSGELFF; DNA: TGTGCCAGCAGCGTAGGAGGGACTAGCGGGAGTTCCGGGGAGCTGTTTTTT
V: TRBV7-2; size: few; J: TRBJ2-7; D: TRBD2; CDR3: CASSLGGTSAYEQYF; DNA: TGTGCCAGCAGCTTAGGTGGGACTAGTGCCTACGAGCAGTACTTC
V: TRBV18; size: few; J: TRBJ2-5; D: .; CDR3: CASSPAQAKETQYF; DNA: TGTGCCAGCTCACCAGCACAGGCTAAAGAGACCCAGTACTTC
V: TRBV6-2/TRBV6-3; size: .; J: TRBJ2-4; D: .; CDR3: CASSYTVNGKNIQYF; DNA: TGTGCCAGCAGTTATACCGTTAATGGTAAAAACATTCAGTACTTC
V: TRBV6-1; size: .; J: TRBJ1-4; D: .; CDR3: CASSPSSGPSGEKLFF; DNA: TGTGCCAGCAGTCCTTCCTCAGGGCCATCCGGAGAAAAACTGTTTTTT
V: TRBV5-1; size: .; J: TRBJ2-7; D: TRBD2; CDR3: CASSFWRGSTYEQYF; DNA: TGCGCCAGCAGCTTTTGGCGGGGGTCGACCTACGAGCAGTACTTC
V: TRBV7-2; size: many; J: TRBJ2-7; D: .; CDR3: CASSLLDLSEQYF; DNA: TGTGCCAGCAGCTTACTAGATCTGAGTGAGCAGTACTTC
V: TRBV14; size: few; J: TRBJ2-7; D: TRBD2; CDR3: CASSLNSGSSEQYF; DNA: TGTGCCAGCAGCCTTAATAGCGGGAGCAGCGAGCAGTACTTC
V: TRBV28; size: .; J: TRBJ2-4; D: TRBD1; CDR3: CASRPGQGMAKNIQYF; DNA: TGTGCCAGCAGGCCAGGACAGGGAATGGCCAAAAACATTCAGTACTTC
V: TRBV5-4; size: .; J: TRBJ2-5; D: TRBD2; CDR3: CASSLRLAGGGETQYF; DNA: TGTGCCAGCAGCTTGCGGCTAGCGGGGGGTGGAGAGACCCAGTACTTC
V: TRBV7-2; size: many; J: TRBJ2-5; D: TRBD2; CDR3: CASSLRQGLAGEETQYF; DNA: TGTGCCAGCAGCTTAAGACAGGGACTAGCGGGGGAAGAGACCCAGTACTTC
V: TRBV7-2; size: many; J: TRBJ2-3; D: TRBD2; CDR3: CASSFTSGYSTDTQYF; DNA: TGTGCCAGCAGCTTTACTAGCGGATATAGCACAGATACGCAGTATTTT
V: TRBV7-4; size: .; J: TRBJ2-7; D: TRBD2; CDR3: CASSLEARGRASYEQYF; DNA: TGTGCCAGCAGCTTAGAGGCTCGGGGGAGGGCCTCCTACGAGCAGTACTTC
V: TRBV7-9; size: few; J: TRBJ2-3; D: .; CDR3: CASSPTFDTQYF; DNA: TGTGCCAGCAGCCCTACATTTGATACGCAGTATTTT
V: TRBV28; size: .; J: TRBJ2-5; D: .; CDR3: CASRDGGQGQETQYF; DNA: TGTGCCAGCAGAGACGGGGGCCAGGGGCAAGAGACCCAGTACTTC
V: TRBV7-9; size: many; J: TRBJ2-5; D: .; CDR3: CASTPLQQETQYF; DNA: TGTGCCAGCACCCCGCTACAGCAAGAGACCCAGTACTTC
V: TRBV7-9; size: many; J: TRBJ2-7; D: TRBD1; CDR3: CASSPKRGRYEQYF; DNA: TGTGCCAGCAGCCCGAAGAGGGGGCGGTACGAGCAGTACTTC
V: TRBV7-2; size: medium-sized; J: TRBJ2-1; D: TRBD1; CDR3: CASSLEGPGTGGFNEQFF; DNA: TGTGCCAGCAGCTTAGAGGGTCCTGGGACAGGGGGGTTCAATGAGCAGTTCTTC
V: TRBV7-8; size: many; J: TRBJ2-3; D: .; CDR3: CASSFVVDTDTQYF; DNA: TGTGCCAGCAGCTTCGTCGTCGACACAGATACGCAGTATTTT
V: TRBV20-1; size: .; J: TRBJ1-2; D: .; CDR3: CSAPPGGPGYTF; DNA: TGCAGTGCACCCCCGGGAGGTCCCGGCTACACCTTC
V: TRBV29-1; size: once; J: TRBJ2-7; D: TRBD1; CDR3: CSAAGTAPRSSYEQYF; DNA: TGCAGCGCTGCCGGGACAGCCCCAAGGAGTTCCTACGAGCAGTACTTC
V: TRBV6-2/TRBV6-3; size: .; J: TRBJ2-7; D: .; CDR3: CASFQAFPYEQYF; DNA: TGTGCCAGTTTCCAGGCTTTTCCCTACGAGCAGTACTTC
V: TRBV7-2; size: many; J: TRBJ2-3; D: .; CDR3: CASSSAGRITDTQYF; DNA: TGTGCCAGCAGCTCCGCGGGACGGATCACAGATACGCAGTATTTT
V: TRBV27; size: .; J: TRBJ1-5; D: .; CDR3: CASSSRDNQPQHF; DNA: TGTGCCAGCAGTTCCAGGGATAATCAGCCCCAGCATTTT
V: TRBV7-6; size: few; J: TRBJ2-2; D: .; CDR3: CASSHRDMNTGELFF; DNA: TGTGCCAGCAGCCACCGGGACATGAACACCGGGGAGCTGTTTTTT
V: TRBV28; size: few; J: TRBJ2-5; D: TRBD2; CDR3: CASRGLAGGGETQYF; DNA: TGTGCCAGCAGGGGACTAGCGGGAGGAGGTGAGACCCAGTACTTC
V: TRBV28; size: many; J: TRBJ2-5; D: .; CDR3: CASSFTAAQETQYF; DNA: TGTGCCAGCAGTTTTACGGCAGCCCAAGAGACCCAGTACTTC
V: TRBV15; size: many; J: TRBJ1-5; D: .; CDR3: CATSREQVAQPQHF; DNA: TGTGCCACCAGCAGAGAACAGGTTGCTCAGCCCCAGCATTTT